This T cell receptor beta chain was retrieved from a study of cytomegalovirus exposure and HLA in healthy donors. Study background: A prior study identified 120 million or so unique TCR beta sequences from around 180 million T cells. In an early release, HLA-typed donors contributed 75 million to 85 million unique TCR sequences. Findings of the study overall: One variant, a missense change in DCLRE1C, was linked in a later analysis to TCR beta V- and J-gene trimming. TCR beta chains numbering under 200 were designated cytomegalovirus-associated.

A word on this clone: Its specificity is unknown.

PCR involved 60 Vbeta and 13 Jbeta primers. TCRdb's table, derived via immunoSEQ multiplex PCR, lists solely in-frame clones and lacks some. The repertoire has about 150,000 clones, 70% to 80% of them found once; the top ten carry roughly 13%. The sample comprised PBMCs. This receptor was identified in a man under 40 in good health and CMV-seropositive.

The DNA for the CDR3 is TGTGCCAGCAGCTTAGCGCGGACAGGGGTAGGAGGCTACACCTTC. Encoded protein: CASSLARTGVGGYTF. The chain is built from TRBV7-9 and TRBJ1-2; TRBD1 aligns across 9 bases. This CDR3 is built from 15 residues. The V and J ends lost 0 bases and 8 bases, in that order; junction bases with no gene match: 7. The germline gives CDR1 SEHNR, CDR2 FQNEAQ (reference sequence).